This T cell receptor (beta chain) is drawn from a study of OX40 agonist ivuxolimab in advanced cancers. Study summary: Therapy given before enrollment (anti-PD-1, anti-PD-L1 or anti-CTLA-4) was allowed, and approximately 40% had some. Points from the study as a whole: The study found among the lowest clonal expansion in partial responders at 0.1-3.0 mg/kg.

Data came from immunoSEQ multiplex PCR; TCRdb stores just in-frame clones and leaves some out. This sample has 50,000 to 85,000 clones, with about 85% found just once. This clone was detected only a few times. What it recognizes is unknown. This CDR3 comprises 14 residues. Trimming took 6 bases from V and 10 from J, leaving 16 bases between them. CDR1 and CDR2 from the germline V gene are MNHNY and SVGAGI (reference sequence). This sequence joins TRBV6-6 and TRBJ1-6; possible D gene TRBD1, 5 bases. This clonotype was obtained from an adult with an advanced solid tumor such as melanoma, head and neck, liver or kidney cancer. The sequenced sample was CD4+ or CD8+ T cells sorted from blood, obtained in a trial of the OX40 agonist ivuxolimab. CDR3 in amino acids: CASRGEGQGSPLHF. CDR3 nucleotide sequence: TGTGCCAGCAGAGGGGAAGGTCAAGGCTCACCCCTCCACTTT.